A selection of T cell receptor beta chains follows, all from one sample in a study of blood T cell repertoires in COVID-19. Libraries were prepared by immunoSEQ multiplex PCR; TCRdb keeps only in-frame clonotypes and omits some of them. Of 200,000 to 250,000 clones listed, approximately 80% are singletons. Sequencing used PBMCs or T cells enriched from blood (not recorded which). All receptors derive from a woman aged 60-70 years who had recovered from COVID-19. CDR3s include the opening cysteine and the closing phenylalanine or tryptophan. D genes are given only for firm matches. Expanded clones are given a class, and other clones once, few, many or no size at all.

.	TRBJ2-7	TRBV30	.	CAWSKGTEGNTYEQYF	TGTGCCTGGAGTAAAGGGACGGAGGGGAATACCTACGAGCAGTACTTC
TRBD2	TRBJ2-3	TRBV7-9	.	CASSPLAGALYTQYF	TGTGCCAGCAGCCCTCTAGCGGGAGCCCTGTATACGCAGTATTTT
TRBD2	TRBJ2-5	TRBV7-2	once	CASSLRGGREETQYF	TGTGCCAGCAGCTTAAGGGGAGGGAGGGAAGAGACCCAGTACTTC
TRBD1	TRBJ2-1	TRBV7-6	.	CASSWTITGTGVSNEQFF	TGTGCCAGCAGCTGGACAATAACCGGGACAGGGGTTTCCAATGAGCAGTTCTTC
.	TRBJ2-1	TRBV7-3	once	CASSKDNSYNEQFF	TGTGCCAGCAGCAAGGACAACTCCTACAATGAGCAGTTCTTC
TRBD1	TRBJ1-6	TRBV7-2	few	CASSQTGTGTNSPLHF	TGTGCCAGCAGCCAGACCGGGACAGGGACAAATTCACCCCTCCACTTT
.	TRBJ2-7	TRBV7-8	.	CASSLRQGEVGEQYF	TGTGCCAGCAGCTTACGGCAGGGTGAGGTGGGCGAGCAGTACTTC
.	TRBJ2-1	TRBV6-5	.	CASSRGESDEQFF	TGTGCCAGCAGTCGGGGAGAAAGCGATGAGCAGTTCTTC
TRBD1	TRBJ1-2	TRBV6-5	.	CASKWDRGGYTF	TGTGCCAGCAAGTGGGACAGGGGTGGCTACACCTTC
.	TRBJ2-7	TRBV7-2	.	CASSPRQDSYEQYF	TGTGCCAGCAGCCCCCGACAGGACTCCTACGAGCAGTACTTC
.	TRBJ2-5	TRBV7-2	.	CASSLAVGRVETQYF	TGTGCCAGCAGCTTAGCGGTGGGCAGGGTCGAGACCCAGTACTTC
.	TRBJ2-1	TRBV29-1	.	CSVVAAVRTYNEQFF	TGCAGCGTTGTGGCCGCGGTCCGAACCTACAATGAGCAGTTCTTC
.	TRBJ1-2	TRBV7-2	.	CASSLEWTAYYGYTF	TGTGCCAGCAGCTTAGAATGGACTGCTTACTATGGCTACACCTTC
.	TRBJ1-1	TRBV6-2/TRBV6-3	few	CASSYNSGVTEAFF	TGTGCCAGCAGTTACAACTCAGGGGTGACTGAAGCTTTCTTT
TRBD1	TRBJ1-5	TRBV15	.	CATSRLQGRRNQPQHF	TGTGCCACCAGCAGATTACAGGGGCGCCGTAATCAGCCCCAGCATTTT
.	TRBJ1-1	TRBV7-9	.	CASSPGGSGNTRAEAFF	TGTGCCAGCAGCCCCGGGGGGTCTGGGAACACGAGGGCTGAAGCTTTCTTT
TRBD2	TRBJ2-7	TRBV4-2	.	CASSQDGGGSGRPLYEQYF	TGTGCCAGCAGCCAAGACGGGGGGGGCAGCGGGAGACCACTTTACGAGCAGTACTTC
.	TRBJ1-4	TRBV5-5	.	CASSLTGGAGEKLFF	TGTGCCAGCAGCTTGACCGGGGGGGCAGGTGAAAAACTGTTTTTT
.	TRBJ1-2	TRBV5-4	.	CASSLGTRYGYTF	TGTGCCAGCAGCTTAGGGACACGCTATGGCTACACCTTC
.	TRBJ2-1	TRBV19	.	CASSIGSSYNEQFF	TGTGCCAGTAGTATTGGCAGCTCCTACAATGAGCAGTTCTTC
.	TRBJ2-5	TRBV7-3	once	CASSSRVGFETQYF	TGTGCCAGCAGCTCTCGGGTTGGGTTTGAGACCCAGTACTTC
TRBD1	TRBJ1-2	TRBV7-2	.	CASSADRVYGYTF	TGTGCCAGCAGCGCGGACAGGGTCTATGGCTACACCTTC
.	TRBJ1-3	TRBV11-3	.	CASSLESGNTIYF	TGTGCCAGCAGCTTAGAATCGGGAAACACCATATATTTT
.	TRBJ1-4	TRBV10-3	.	CAISESNQVEKLFF	TGTGCCATCAGTGAGTCGAACCAGGTTGAAAAACTGTTTTTT
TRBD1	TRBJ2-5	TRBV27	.	CASSLNARDSQYF	TGTGCCAGCAGTTTAAACGCCCGGGACAGCCAGTACTTC
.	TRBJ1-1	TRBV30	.	CAWSVLGARGAFF	TGTGCCTGGAGTGTATTGGGGGCCCGGGGAGCTTTCTTT
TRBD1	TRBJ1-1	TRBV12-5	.	CASGLQGAKGEAFF	TGTGCTAGTGGTTTGCAGGGGGCGAAGGGTGAAGCTTTCTTT